Sample share makes the clone carrying this TCR beta chain medium-sized. Its antigen is currently unknown. This beta chain appears as a stray read in a library generated for alpha chains; its size is not informative. The time point is: sample taken at primary tumor resection. From the 5' RACE reads, TCRdb called clonotypes with MiXCR, one entry per CDR3 protein. This sample carries 9,000 to 13,000 distinct CDR3 sequences, 9.5% to 15% of them seen once, and the ten largest clones take over 9.5%. This entry comes from a study of spatial heterogeneity in lung cancer. Study results and caveats: Counts of expanded intratumoral alpha and beta TCRs tracked tumor mutation counts. Counts for ubiquitous and regional expanded TCRs went along with ubiquitous and regional nonsynonymous mutations, respectively.

The CDR3 is 19 amino acids. Germline-derived CDR1 and CDR2 are SNHLY and FYNNEI. The V end lost 3 bases, the J end lost 0 bases, and 22 bases lay between the germline ends. This clonotype originated in a male donor with early-stage non-small cell lung cancer. This rearrangement joins TRBV2 to TRBJ2-3; D unclear. Sequences were derived from lung tumor tissue, sampled at surgery. The CDR3 region has the DNA TGTGCCAGCAGTGATTTGGCTAGTAGTGGGGTCAGAAGCACAGATACGCAGTATTTT. Amino acid sequence: CASSDLASSGVRSTDTQYF.